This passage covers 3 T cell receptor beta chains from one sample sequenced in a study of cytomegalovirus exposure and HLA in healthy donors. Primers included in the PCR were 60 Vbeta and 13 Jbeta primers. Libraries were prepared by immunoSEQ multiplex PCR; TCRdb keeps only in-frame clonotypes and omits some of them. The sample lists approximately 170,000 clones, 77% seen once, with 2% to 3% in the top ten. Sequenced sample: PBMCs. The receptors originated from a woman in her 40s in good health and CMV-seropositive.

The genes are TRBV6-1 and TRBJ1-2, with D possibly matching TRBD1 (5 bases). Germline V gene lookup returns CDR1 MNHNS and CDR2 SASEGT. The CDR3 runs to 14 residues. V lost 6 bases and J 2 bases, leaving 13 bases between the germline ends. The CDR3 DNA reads TGTGCCAGCAGAGCTACTCAGGGAAACTATGGCTACACCTTC. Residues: CASRATQGNYGYTF.

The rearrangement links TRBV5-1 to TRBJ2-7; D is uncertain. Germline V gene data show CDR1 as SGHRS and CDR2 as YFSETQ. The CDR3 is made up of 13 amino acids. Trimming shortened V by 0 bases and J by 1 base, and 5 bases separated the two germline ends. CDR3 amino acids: CASSLDKSYEQYF. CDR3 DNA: TGCGCCAGCAGCTTGGACAAGTCCTACGAGCAGTACTTC. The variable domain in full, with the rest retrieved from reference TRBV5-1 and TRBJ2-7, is KAGVTQTPRYLIKTRGQQVTLSCSPISGHRSVSWYQQTPGQGLQFLFEYFSETQRNKGNFPGRFSGRQFSNSRSEMNVSTLELGDSALYLCASSLDKSYEQYFGPGTRLTVT.

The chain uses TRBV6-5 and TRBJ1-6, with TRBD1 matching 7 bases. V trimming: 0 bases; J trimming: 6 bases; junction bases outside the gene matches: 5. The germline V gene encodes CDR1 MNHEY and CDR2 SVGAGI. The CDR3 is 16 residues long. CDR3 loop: CASSYSPGQLNSPLHF. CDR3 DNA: TGTGCCAGCAGTTACTCACCGGGACAGCTTAATTCACCCCTCCACTTT.